The sequence of this T cell receptor beta chain was determined in a study of blood T cell repertoires in COVID-19. This clone came up a few times. The method was immunoSEQ multiplex PCR; TCRdb's version includes in-frame clones alone and lacks a portion of them. The table records roughly 290,000 clones, over 75% of them present only once. CDR3 length: 18 amino acids. Sequenced material: peripheral blood. This chain links TRBV21-1 with TRBJ1-1; TRBD1, as called in the table, went unchecked against the DNA. TRBV21-1 is described as a pseudogene. The receptor's source is a woman in her fifties or sixties who had recovered from COVID-19. The CDR3 spells CASSKALGRGQQNTEAFF. Written as DNA, the CDR3 is TGTGCCAGCAGCAAAGCGTTGGGCAGGGGGCAGCAGAACACTGAAGCTTTCTTT.